A selection of T cell receptor beta chains follows, all from one sample in a study of regulatory T cells in long-lasting Graves disease. MiXCR, run by TCRdb on the multiplex PCR reads, gives a single entry per CDR3 protein. The sample shows more than 650,000 distinct CDR3 sequences, around 30% of them seen only once. Sequencing was performed on peripheral blood mononuclear cells (PBMCs), taken when the disease was refractory, from a patient treated with antithyroid drugs. These receptors all come from a female donor with Graves disease. Both conserved end residues are part of each CDR3. D genes are given only for firm matches. Clone size appears in some rows only: once, few, many, or a class for an expanded clone.

CDR3 protein	CDR3 DNA	clone size	V gene	J gene	D gene
CASSPLKISGNTIYF	TGTGCCAGCAGTCCACTAAAGATCTCTGGAAACACCATATATTTT	few	TRBV28	TRBJ1-3	-
CASSQGVQPQHF	TGTGCCAGCAGCCAGGGAGTTCAGCCCCAGCATTTT	few	TRBV11-2	TRBJ1-5	-
CASIPPARQYGYTF	TGTGCCAGCATCCCCCCCGCGCGACAATATGGCTACACCTTC	-	TRBV12-3/TRBV12-4	TRBJ1-2	-
CASRDRENQPQHF	TGTGCCAGCAGAGACAGGGAGAATCAGCCCCAGCATTTT	many	TRBV6-1	TRBJ1-5	TRBD1
CSRTGENYGYTF	TGCAGTCGTACAGGGGAGAACTATGGCTACACCTTC	few	TRBV20-1	TRBJ1-2	TRBD1
CASRSGGLGYGYTF	TGTGCCAGCAGAAGCGGGGGATTGGGCTATGGCTACACCTTC	many	TRBV12-3/TRBV12-4	TRBJ1-2	-
CASHRDRGNQPQHF	TGTGCCAGTCACAGGGATAGGGGCAATCAGCCCCAGCATTTT	few	TRBV6-1	TRBJ1-5	-
CASSQLLDSPGDRVF	TGTGCCAGCAGCCAATTGTTGGACAGCCCTGGTGATCGGGTCTTT	few	TRBV3-1	TRBJ1-1	-
CASSLATGQGAFF	TGCGCCAGCAGCTTGGCAACGGGACAGGGGGCTTTCTTT	few	TRBV5-1	TRBJ1-1	TRBD1
CSVGPRQGNYEQYF	TGCAGCGTTGGACCCCGACAGGGGAACTACGAGCAGTACTTC	-	TRBV29-1	TRBJ2-7	TRBD1
CASRTRDLRETQYF	TGTGCCAGCAGAACCCGGGACCTCCGGGAGACCCAGTACTTC	few	TRBV6-1	TRBJ2-5	-
CASSALTGKSGELFF	TGTGCCAGCAGTGCTCTGACAGGGAAGTCCGGGGAGCTGTTTTTT	many	TRBV6-1	TRBJ2-2	TRBD1
CASGSLHF	TGTGCCAGCGGTTCCCTCCACTTT	many	TRBV28	TRBJ1-6	-
CASSQARGDAKNIQYF	TGTGCCAGCAGCCAAGCCCGAGGTGATGCCAAAAACATTCAGTACTTC	few	TRBV14	TRBJ2-4	-